The 22 T cell receptor beta chains below all came from one sample that was sequenced in a study of T cell responses to AZD1222 COVID-19 vaccine. The protocol was immunoSEQ multiplex PCR, while the TCRdb copy is restricted to in-frame clones and leaves out a portion. The sample records 100,000 to 120,000 clones, about 95% being singletons. The specimen comprised peripheral blood, sampled 28 days after the second AZD1222 dose. All receptors come from an adult who received the AZD1222 COVID-19 vaccine.

The CDR3 protein is CAISESRGELFF. DNA of the CDR3: TGTGCCATCAGTGAGTCACGCGGGGAGCTGTTTTTT. The J gene is TRBJ2-2, the V gene TRBV10-3; D remains ambiguous. With 0 bases removed from V and 7 bases from J, the gap between germline ends came to 3 bases. The CDR3 extends over 12 amino acids. Germline values: CDR1 ENHRY, CDR2 SYGVKD.

V is TRBV4-1 and J is TRBJ2-7, with a possible D match to TRBD2 (5 bases). Trimming left V 0 bases short and J 5 bases short, with 17 bases between. The CDR3 consists of 16 residues. Germline-derived CDR1 and CDR2 are MGHRA and YSYEKL. The CDR3: CASSQDNLAGGNEQYF. Written as DNA, the CDR3 is TGCGCCAGCAGCCAAGATAATTTGGCTGGAGGTAACGAGCAGTACTTC.

This clone was seen only once. The chain couples TRBV5-4 to TRBJ1-2; the D gene is possibly TRBD1 (6 bases). The CDR3 totals 14 residues. Germline CDR1 SGHNT, CDR2 YYREEE (reference sequence). Trimming removed 0 bases from V and 14 bases from J, with 20 bases in between. The CDR3, as DNA: TGTGCCAGCAGCTTGGTAATTCGGGACACGGCACGGACCTTC. Translated: CASSLVIRDTARTF.

V and J are TRBV12-3 or TRBV12-4 and TRBJ2-5, with D perhaps being TRBD1 or TRBD2 (5 bases each). CDR3 length: 12 amino acids. Trimming pared 6 bases from V and 5 bases from J, leaving 10 bases between. The CDR3 DNA sequence: TGTGCCAGCAGGAGGGGAGTGGAGACCCAGTACTTC. Its translation: CASRRGVETQYF.

This sequence joins TRBV18 and TRBJ1-5; maybe TRBD1 (5 bases). Germline V CDR1 and CDR2: KGHSH, LQKENI. V gave up 6 bases and J gave up 5 bases, with 14 bases separating them. This CDR3 has 14 residues. The CDR3 DNA is TGTGCCAGCTCTTCCAGGGAAGGCGATCAGCCCCAGCATTTT. Encoded protein: CASSSREGDQPQHF.

The chain has TRBV5-1 and TRBJ1-6; D is perhaps TRBD1 (5 bases). The V and J ends lost 4 bases and 10 bases respectively, with 18 bases between them. The CDR3 is 15 amino acids. Germline V gene sequence: CDR1 SGHRS, CDR2 YFSETQ. In DNA form, the CDR3 reads TGCGCCAGCAGCCAGGCAGGTGTGGGGGAGTCACCCCTCCACTTT. This translates into CASSQAGVGESPLHF.

This chain joins TRBV19 and TRBJ2-7; maybe TRBD2 (6 bases). Per germline, CDR1 LNHDA and CDR2 SQIVND (reference sequence). Trimming took off 3 bases at V and 2 bases at J, with 17 bases between the two ends. This CDR3 comprises 16 residues. CDR3 nucleotide sequence: TGTGCCAGTAGTATTTCTAAGGGGACTGCTACCTACGAGCAGTACTTC. Residues: CASSISKGTATYEQYF.

This chain links TRBV24-1 with TRBJ2-5; D remains ambiguous. The germline CDR1 and CDR2 sequences are KGHDR and SFDVKD. V lost 4 bases to trimming and J lost 4 bases, with 3 bases between them. The CDR3 is 11 residues long. CDR3 sequence: CATSERETQYF. The CDR3 DNA follows: TGTGCCACCAGTGAAAGAGAGACCCAGTACTTC.

This chain uses TRBV19 with TRBJ1-1; tentative D call: TRBD1 (6 bases). Germline V gene lookup returns CDR1 LNHDA and CDR2 SQIVND (reference sequence). V was pared by 7 bases and J by 7 bases, with 16 bases between. The CDR3 is 13 amino acids. In nucleotides, the CDR3 is TGTGCCAGTACGAGGGGGGGTAAGTTTGAAGCTTTCTTT. The encoded protein is CASTRGGKFEAFF.

The chain couples TRBV7-9 to TRBJ1-4; D unclear. The CDR3 extends over 14 amino acids. Per germline, CDR1 SEHNR and CDR2 FQNEAQ (reference sequence). V lost 1 base and J lost 8, with 11 bases in between. As DNA, the CDR3 is TGTGCCAGCAGCTTAGTAGGGTCGGGGGAAAAACTGTTTTTT. Its protein product is CASSLVGSGEKLFF.

The V call is TRBV14, the J call TRBJ1-1; 8 bases are a match to TRBD1. Germline lookup yields CDR1 SGHDN and CDR2 FVKESK. Losses at the gene ends were 4 bases for V and 0 bases for J; bases not matched to a gene: 7. This CDR3 spans 16 amino acids. The CDR3 loop is CASSLRQGLMNTEAFF. CDR3 coding DNA: TGTGCCAGCAGCCTTCGACAGGGGCTAATGAACACTGAAGCTTTCTTT.

With regard to this clone: One end of the junction does not line up with germline, which may come from a read error. The gene calls are TRBV13 and TRBJ2-1, with D tentatively TRBD1 (5 bases). This CDR3 has 15 residues. In germline, CDR1 is PRHDT, CDR2 FYEKMQ (reference sequence). In DNA, the CDR3 is TGTGCCAGCAGCCTAGGACACAGCTCCTACAATGAGCAGTTCTTC. Protein: CASSLGHSSYNEQFF.

The chain couples TRBV19 to TRBJ2-7, with 10 bases lining up with TRBD1. The ends lost 6 bases at V and 5 bases at J; junction bases unmatched: 13. The CDR3 is 16 residues long. Germline assignment: CDR1 LNHDA and CDR2 SQIVND (reference sequence). The CDR3 bases are TGTGCCAGTAGCTCCCTAGGGGGGACAGGGGTGAACGAGCAGTACTTC. Its translation is CASSSLGGTGVNEQYF.

This clone was observed a single time. V usage is TRBV7-8 and J usage is TRBJ1-3; D unresolved. With 1 base removed from V and 0 bases from J, the gap between germline ends came to 22 bases. The CDR3 is 20 amino acids. Germline CDR1 and CDR2: SGHVS and FQNEAQ. CDR3 nucleotides: TGTGCCAGCAGCTTAGTCAATCGGCCCCTTCTTGGGTACTCTGGAAACACCATATATTTT. It specifies CASSLVNRPLLGYSGNTIYF.

DNA of the CDR3: TGTGCCAGCAAGGGGGGCATAGGCTACACCTTC. Its protein is CASKGGIGYTF. This chain uses TRBV27 with TRBJ1-2; D is possibly TRBD1 (6 bases). Looked up from germline, CDR1 is MNHEY and CDR2 is SMNVEV (reference sequence). V gave up 7 bases and J gave up 8 bases, with 11 bases separating them. The CDR3 runs to 11 residues.

The gene calls are TRBV7-9 and TRBJ1-5; D perhaps matches TRBD1 (6 bases). Trimming stripped 4 bases from V and 2 bases from J, with 9 bases between. Germline assignment: CDR1 SEHNR and CDR2 FQNEAQ (reference sequence). The length of the CDR3 is 14 residues. CDR3: CASSSHRGNQPQHF. The CDR3 coding sequence is TGTGCCAGCAGCTCCCACAGGGGCAATCAGCCCCAGCATTTT.

This clone appeared a few times. The chain recombines TRBV7-9 with TRBJ2-3, with 7 bases that match TRBD2. There are 15 residues in the CDR3. Germline trimming cut 6 bases from V and 3 bases from J; bases unmatched to any gene: 9. The germline gives CDR1 SEHNR, CDR2 FQNEAQ (reference sequence). Here the CDR3 reads CASRGAGKGTDTQYF. DNA for the CDR3: TGTGCCAGCAGGGGAGCGGGAAAGGGGACAGATACGCAGTATTTT. The full variable domain, with the rest looked up from reference TRBV7-9 and TRBJ2-3, is DTGVSQNPRHKITKRGQNVTFRCDPISEHNRLYWYRQTLGQGPEFLTYFQNEAQLEKSRLLSDRFSAERPKGSFSTLEIQRTEQGDSAMYLCASRGAGKGTDTQYFGPGTRLTVL.

The chain recombines TRBV24-1 with TRBJ2-5; no reliable D call. This CDR3 comprises 13 residues. Germline-derived CDR1 and CDR2 are KGHDR and SFDVKD. Trimming pared 5 bases from V and 2 bases from J, leaving 8 bases between. CDR3 DNA: TGTGCCACCAGTGGCGGCAGTCAAGAGACCCAGTACTTC. This gives the protein CATSGGSQETQYF.

This chain joins TRBV10-1 and TRBJ1-1, with D possibly TRBD1 on 6 matching bases. CDR3 length: 15 residues. Germline lookup yields CDR1 WNHNN and CDR2 SYGVQD (reference sequence). V was trimmed by 0 bases and J by 1 base, leaving 9 bases between them. CDR3 sequence reads: CASSESRTANTEAFF. CDR3 nucleotide sequence: TGCGCCAGCAGTGAGTCCAGGACAGCGAACACTGAAGCTTTCTTT.

The gene calls are TRBV10-1 and TRBJ1-2, with D maybe TRBD1 (5 bases). Trimming removed 0 bases at V and 4 bases at J, with 9 bases between. Per the germline V gene, CDR1 is WNHNN and CDR2 is SYGVQD (reference sequence). The CDR3 spans 14 residues. CDR3 region: CASSESRTPYGYTF. CDR3 DNA: TGCGCCAGCAGTGAGTCAAGGACACCCTATGGCTACACCTTC.

The rearrangement joins TRBV5-6 to TRBJ2-5; weak D call: TRBD2 (6 bases). Trimming pared 4 bases from V and 0 bases from J, leaving 22 bases between. Germline CDR1 and CDR2: SGHDT and YYEEEE. There are 18 residues in the CDR3. This CDR3 is CASSLPRRDWDYQETQYF. In DNA, the CDR3 is TGTGCCAGCAGCCTCCCGAGACGGGACTGGGATTACCAAGAGACCCAGTACTTC.

This chain uses TRBV5-5 with TRBJ1-5; 7 bases are shared with TRBD1. CDR3 length equals 13 residues. V gave up 5 bases and J gave up 4 bases; unmatched junction bases: 3. Germline V gives CDR1 SGHKS, CDR2 YYEKEE (reference sequence). The CDR3 region has the DNA TGTGCCAGCAGGGGACAGCCGAATCAGCCCCAGCATTTT. This translates into CASRGQPNQPQHF.